A selection of T cell receptor beta chains follows, all from one sample in a study of beta chain features in type 1 diabetes. TCRdb keeps only in-frame clones here, not all; method: immunoSEQ multiplex PCR. The table includes about 150,000 clones, about 7.3% detected once. Sequencing was performed on central memory CD4+ T cells from blood. The origin of the receptors is a man aged 18 to 30 in good health. The CDR3 runs from the conserved cysteine through the conserved F or W. Each record gives: clone size, V gene, D gene, J gene, CDR3 protein, CDR3 DNA. A D gene is named only where the DNA matches it firmly. Not all rows give a size; the values are once, few, many and, for expanded clones, a class.

-,TRBV5-5,TRBD1,TRBJ2-5,CASSRTGQETQYF,TGTGCCAGCAGTAGGACAGGGCAGGAGACCCAGTACTTC
-,TRBV29-1,-,TRBJ2-1,CSVGSRDGNEQFF,TGCAGCGTCGGGAGCCGGGACGGCAATGAGCAGTTCTTC
-,TRBV13,-,TRBJ2-7,CASSLWGVYYEQYF,TGTGCCAGCAGCTTATGGGGGGTTTACTACGAGCAGTACTTC
-,TRBV5-6,-,TRBJ2-7,CASSLEGSYEQYF,TGTGCCAGCAGCTTGGAGGGGTCGTACGAGCAGTACTTC
few,TRBV7-2,TRBD1,TRBJ2-5,CASSKGAGIVQETQYF,TGTGCCAGCAGCAAGGGGGCAGGCATTGTACAAGAGACCCAGTACTTC
-,TRBV7-3,-,TRBJ1-2,CASSPSSEGSGYTF,TGTGCCAGCAGCCCCTCTTCGGAGGGGAGTGGCTACACCTTC
-,TRBV30,TRBD1,TRBJ2-6,CAWSGDSPASGANVLTF,TGTGCCTGGAGCGGGGACAGCCCCGCCTCTGGGGCCAACGTCCTGACTTTC
few,TRBV4-3,-,TRBJ1-1,CASSSHPEANTEAFF,TGCGCCAGCAGCTCGCACCCGGAGGCGAACACTGAAGCTTTCTTT
-,TRBV4-2,TRBD1,TRBJ2-2,CASRQGHGELFF,TGTGCCAGCCGACAGGGTCACGGGGAGCTGTTTTTT
-,TRBV11-2,-,TRBJ2-7,CASSLAIGGEQYF,TGTGCCAGCAGCTTAGCGATCGGGGGCGAGCAGTACTTC
few,TRBV2,TRBD1,TRBJ1-1,CASGTGMNTEAFF,TGTGCCAGCGGGACAGGGATGAACACTGAAGCTTTCTTT
-,TRBV19,TRBD1,TRBJ2-7,CASSLGDRADYEQYF,TGTGCCAGTAGTCTGGGTGACAGGGCGGACTACGAGCAGTACTTC
-,TRBV18,-,TRBJ2-1,CASSPSSLEQFF,TGTGCCAGCTCACCATCATCACTCGAGCAGTTCTTC
-,TRBV28,-,TRBJ1-2,CASRFTGFEGYTF,TGTGCCAGCAGGTTCACAGGCTTCGAAGGCTACACCTTC
few,TRBV7-2,TRBD1,TRBJ1-1,CASNNRGPNTEAFF,TGTGCCAGCAATAACAGGGGGCCGAACACTGAAGCTTTCTTT
-,TRBV28,-,TRBJ2-2,CASSFGGNTGELFF,TGTGCCAGCAGTTTTGGCGGGAACACCGGGGAGCTGTTTTTT
-,TRBV5-1,-,TRBJ2-1,CASSSPRGDEQFF,TGCGCCAGCAGCTCCCCTCGGGGAGATGAGCAGTTCTTC
few,TRBV18,-,TRBJ2-7,CASSPEREQYF,TGTGCCAGCTCACCCGAACGGGAGCAGTACTTC
few,TRBV28,-,TRBJ2-1,CASSLPDTTYNEQFF,TGTGCCAGCAGTTTACCGGACACGACCTACAATGAGCAGTTCTTC
-,TRBV27,-,TRBJ1-4,CASSFSRQTNEKLFF,TGTGCCAGCAGTTTTTCCCGACAGACAAATGAAAAACTGTTTTTT
-,TRBV10-3,TRBD1,TRBJ1-1,CAADIGTGKHTEAFF,TGTGCCGCGGATATTGGGACAGGGAAGCACACTGAAGCTTTCTTT
many,TRBV10-3,-,TRBJ2-5,CAISGLEETQYF,TGTGCCATCAGTGGGCTTGAAGAGACCCAGTACTTC
few,TRBV7-2,-,TRBJ2-6,CASSLRQHSGANVLTF,TGTGCCAGCAGCTTAAGACAGCATTCTGGGGCCAACGTCCTGACTTTC
-,TRBV9,TRBD1,TRBJ2-1,CASSADRLELDEQFF,TGTGCCAGCAGCGCGGACAGGCTGGAGCTTGATGAGCAGTTCTTC
once,TRBV7-6,-,TRBJ2-7,CASSFGPTYEQYF,TGTGCCAGCAGCTTTGGGCCGACCTACGAGCAGTACTTC
few,TRBV7-3,-,TRBJ1-4,CASSSEGGEKLFF,TGTGCCAGCAGCTCGGAGGGTGGGGAAAAACTGTTTTTT
few,TRBV11-3,-,TRBJ1-1,CASSLGGITEAFF,TGTGCCAGCAGCTTAGGAGGGATTACTGAAGCTTTCTTT
-,TRBV6-1,TRBD1,TRBJ1-4,CASTIRDSEKLFF,TGTGCCAGCACCATCCGGGACAGTGAAAAACTGTTTTTT
-,TRBV6-5,-,TRBJ1-2,CASSYSFGYYGYTF,TGTGCCAGCAGTTACTCGTTCGGGTACTATGGCTACACCTTC
-,TRBV5-1,TRBD1,TRBJ1-2,CASRRNTGVHGYTF,TGCGCCAGCAGAAGAAACACAGGGGTCCATGGCTACACCTTC
many,TRBV29-1,-,TRBJ1-1,CSVQTAQRTEAFF,TGCAGCGTCCAGACAGCCCAGAGGACTGAAGCTTTCTTT
few,TRBV13,-,TRBJ2-1,CASSLGIPIARFF,TGTGCCAGCAGCTTAGGGATCCCTATAGCGCGGTTCTTC
-,TRBV7-8,TRBD2,TRBJ2-1,CASSFGGSWNEQFF,TGTGCCAGCAGCTTTGGCGGGAGCTGGAATGAGCAGTTCTTC
-,TRBV18,-,TRBJ2-1,CASSPPSRVSYNEQFF,TGTGCCAGCTCACCACCGTCGAGGGTCTCCTACAATGAGCAGTTCTTC
-,TRBV10-3,-,TRBJ1-5,CAISESGTSNQPQHF,TGTGCCATCAGTGAGTCCGGGACATCAAATCAGCCCCAGCATTTT
-,TRBV7-2,-,TRBJ2-5,CASSLVGVWETQYF,TGTGCCAGCAGCTTAGTAGGGGTTTGGGAGACCCAGTACTTC
few,TRBV4-1,-,TRBJ2-4,CASSHPSAKNIQYF,TGCGCCAGCAGCCATCCATCCGCCAAAAACATTCAGTACTTC
-,TRBV28,TRBD1,TRBJ1-1,CASSLATGALNTEAFF,TGTGCCAGCAGTTTAGCGACAGGGGCCCTGAACACTGAAGCTTTCTTT
-,TRBV9,TRBD2,TRBJ2-3,CASSVAERGGPSDTQYF,TGTGCCAGCAGCGTAGCTGAGCGGGGGGGCCCCTCAGATACGCAGTATTTT